This T cell receptor (beta chain) was observed in a study of beta chain features in type 1 diabetes. Whole-study results and caveats: Across patients, naive, central memory and Treg TCRB repertoires exhibited apparently greater similarity than was observed across healthy donors.

CD4+ cells of the naive, central memory, regulatory and stem cell-like memory types were sorted via CD45RO/CCR7/CD25/CD127/CD95/CD27. The CDR3 contains 14 residues. V was trimmed by 4 bases and J by 5 bases, leaving 14 bases between them. Germline V gives CDR1 SGHRS, CDR2 YFSETQ. This clone was counted only a few times. What it binds is unknown. The sequenced template was cDNA made from the entire isolated RNA. Across stem cell-like memory T cell samples, reads averaged about 1.01 million. TCRdb keeps only in-frame clones here, not all; method: immunoSEQ multiplex PCR. In the table there are some 100,000 clones, approximately 37% of which are singletons.

Sample: stem cell memory CD4+ T cells from blood. The sequence was collected from a woman aged 18 to 35 in good health. The chain couples TRBV5-1 to TRBJ2-3, with a possible D match to TRBD2 (6 bases). CDR3: CASSQLWGGDTQYF. As DNA, the CDR3 is TGCGCCAGCAGCCAGCTTTGGGGAGGAGATACGCAGTATTTT.